This TCR beta chain was sequenced for a study of blood T cell repertoires in COVID-19. Overall study context: T cells, B-cell-depleted T cells, or PBMCs supplied cDNA or gDNA.

V lost 7 bases and J lost 6; bases outside the gene matches: 4. CDR1 is MNHEY and CDR2 is SVGAGI in the germline V gene. The CDR3 runs to 14 residues. Authors' analysis steps: Reference gene primer amplification gave estimated nucleated cell counts. Clones were read by immunoSEQ multiplex PCR, and TCRdb kept only the in-frame ones, dropping some. The D gene and trimming were derived from the DNA, and the V and J assignments and clone size from that table. Counted here are more than 250,000 clones, about 86% occurring once; the ten biggest clones make up 3.6%. This chain joins TRBV6-5 and TRBJ2-2; 11 nucleotides align to TRBD2. The clonotype originates from a young man with active or convalescent COVID-19. The specimen was peripheral blood. The CDR3 loop reads CASTRLAGPGELFF. CDR3 nucleotide sequence: TGTGCCAGCACCCGACTAGCGGGGCCCGGGGAGCTGTTTTTT.